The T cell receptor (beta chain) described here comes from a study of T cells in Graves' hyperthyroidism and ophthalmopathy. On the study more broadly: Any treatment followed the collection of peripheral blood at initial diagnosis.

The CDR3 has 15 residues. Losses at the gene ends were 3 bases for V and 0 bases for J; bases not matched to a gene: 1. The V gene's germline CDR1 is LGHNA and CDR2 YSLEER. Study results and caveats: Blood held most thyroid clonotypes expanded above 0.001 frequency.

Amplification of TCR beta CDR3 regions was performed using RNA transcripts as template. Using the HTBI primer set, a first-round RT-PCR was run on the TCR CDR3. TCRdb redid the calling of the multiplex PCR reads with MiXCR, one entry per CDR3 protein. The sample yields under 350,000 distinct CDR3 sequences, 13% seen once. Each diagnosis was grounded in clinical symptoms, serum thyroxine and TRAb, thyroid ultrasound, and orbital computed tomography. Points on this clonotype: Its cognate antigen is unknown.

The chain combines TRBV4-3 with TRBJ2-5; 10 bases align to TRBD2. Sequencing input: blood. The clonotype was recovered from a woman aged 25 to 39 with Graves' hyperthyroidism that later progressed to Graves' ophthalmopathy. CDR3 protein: CASSQTSGYQETQYF. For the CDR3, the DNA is TGCGCCAGCAGCCAGACTAGCGGGTACCAAGAGACCCAGTACTTC.